Below, 17 T cell receptor beta chains from the same sample are listed, as sequenced in a study of OX40 agonist ivuxolimab in advanced cancers. Only in-frame clones appear in the TCRdb table, and some are missing; sequencing was by immunoSEQ multiplex PCR. Here the sample spans about 52,000 clones, roughly nine tenths being singletons. Specimen: CD4+ or CD8+ T cells sorted from blood, collected in a trial of the OX40 agonist ivuxolimab. The receptors stem from an adult with an advanced solid tumor such as melanoma, head and neck, liver or kidney cancer.

V is TRBV29-1 and J is TRBJ2-6, with unresolved D. V shed 6 bases and J shed 0 bases, with 3 bases lying between them. CDR1 and CDR2 (germline): SQVTM, ANQGSEA. This CDR3 region has 12 residues. The CDR3 DNA sequence: TGCAGCGTATTCTCTGGGGCCAACGTCCTGACTTTC. Its translation: CSVFSGANVLTF.

This clone was found once. This chain connects TRBV6-6 to TRBJ1-2, with 7 bases fitting TRBD1. J was trimmed by 2 bases and V by 8 bases; bases with no gene match: 5. CDR1 is MNHNY and CDR2 is SVGAGI in the germline V gene (reference sequence). CDR3 size: 13 residues. The CDR3 coding sequence is TGTGCCAGCTGGGAAGGGGGCAACTATGGCTACACCTTC. Its protein product is CASWEGGNYGYTF.

This clone has just a few counts. V and J are TRBV30 and TRBJ1-1; weak D call: TRBD1 (6 bases). V lost 3 bases to trimming and J lost 8 bases, with 13 bases between them. The CDR3 consists of 12 residues. Looked up from germline, CDR1 is GTSNPN and CDR2 is SVGIG (reference sequence). CDR3 amino acids: CAWSPGQLEAFF. The DNA of the CDR3 is TGTGCCTGGAGCCCCGGACAGCTAGAAGCTTTCTTT.

This clone has only a few counts. The chain is built from TRBV19 and TRBJ1-6; D is perhaps TRBD1 (6 bases). Germline lookup yields CDR1 LNHDA and CDR2 SQIVND (reference sequence). V was cut by 10 bases and J by 7 bases, with 11 bases left in between. This CDR3 is built from 12 residues. CDR3 nucleotide sequence: TGTGCCACGAAACAGGGCAATTCACCCCTCCACTTT. Protein sequence: CATKQGNSPLHF.

The chain carries TRBV9 and TRBJ1-2; TRBD1 agrees at 7 bases. From germline, CDR1 is SGDLS and CDR2 YYNGEE. J was trimmed by 3 bases and V by 4 bases; bases with no gene match: 9. The CDR3 totals 15 residues. DNA of the CDR3: TGTGCCAGCAGCACCCGGGACAGCCCCTACTATGGCTACACCTTC. This gives the protein CASSTRDSPYYGYTF.

V usage is TRBV6-4 and J usage is TRBJ2-3; tentatively, D is TRBD2 (5 bases). Trimming stripped 7 bases from V and 4 bases from J, with 15 bases between. CDR3 length: 14 amino acids. Germline V lookup: CDR1 MRHNA, CDR2 SNTAGT. CDR3 region: CASKTGQRADTQYF. CDR3 nucleotides: TGTGCCAGCAAAACCGGCCAGAGGGCAGATACGCAGTATTTT.

The V and J genes are TRBV6-1 and TRBJ1-3; D not resolved. CDR1 is MNHNS and CDR2 is SASEGT in the germline V gene. V was shortened by 3 bases and J by 7 bases, with 10 bases between the two germline ends. The CDR3 loop spans 13 amino acids. The CDR3, as DNA: TGTGCCAGCAGTGACCCGTGGGAGAACACCATATATTTT. Translated, it gives CASSDPWENTIYF.

Of note for this clone: At the DNA level, this CDR3 is encoded by other sequences in the same sample as well. The V gene is TRBV5-6, the J gene TRBJ2-7; TRBD1 agrees at 7 bases. The CDR3 is 14 residues long. J gave up 2 bases and V 4 bases, and 6 bases lay outside the gene matches. Germline V gives CDR1 SGHDT, CDR2 YYEEEE. The CDR3 region is CASSLTGLAYEQYF. The CDR3 coding sequence is TGTGCCAGCAGCCTGACAGGGTTAGCCTACGAGCAGTACTTC.

The chain carries TRBV11-2 and TRBJ2-7; 7 bases fit TRBD1. The V gene end was trimmed by 1 base and the J gene end by 5 bases; junction bases not matched to a gene: 11. The CDR3 consists of 16 residues. Germline CDR1 SGHAT, CDR2 FQNNGV. CDR3 sequence (DNA): TGTGCCAGCAGCTTAGTCGGGGCAGGGGGTTATAACGAGCAGTACTTC. Protein: CASSLVGAGGYNEQYF.

This chain links TRBV13 with TRBJ1-1; no definite D call. Germline lookup yields CDR1 PRHDT and CDR2 FYEKMQ (reference sequence). CDR3 size: 12 residues. V was trimmed by 5 bases and J by 5 bases, leaving 9 bases between them. CDR3 DNA sequence: TGTGCCAGCAGCCCCAGTTATACTGAAGCTTTCTTT. Translating gives CASSPSYTEAFF.

The rearrangement joins TRBV27 to TRBJ2-7; 8 nucleotides line up with TRBD2. J was trimmed by 2 bases and V by 3 bases; bases with no gene match: 12. CDR1 MNHEY and CDR2 SMNVEV come from the germline V gene (reference sequence). The CDR3 spans 17 residues. In DNA form, the CDR3 reads TGTGCCAGCAGTTTCCGCCCAAGCGGGGGTGTTCCCTACGAGCAGTACTTC. It is translated as CASSFRPSGGVPYEQYF.

This chain uses TRBV10-3 with TRBJ2-7; D might be TRBD1 (5 bases). CDR1 is ENHRY and CDR2 is SYGVKD in the germline V gene. Trimming removed 2 bases at V and 4 bases at J, with 9 bases between. The CDR3 covers 13 residues. This CDR3 is CAISEGQLYEQYF. The CDR3 nucleotides are TGTGCCATCAGTGAGGGACAACTTTACGAGCAGTACTTC.

As DNA, the CDR3 is TGTGCCAGCAGCACGGGACTAGCGGGGGGCCAGGCGGAGCTGTTTTTT. This translates into CASSTGLAGGQAELFF. The gene calls are TRBV5-4 and TRBJ2-2; TRBD2 agrees at 15 bases. The trim removed 4 bases at V and 10 bases at J, leaving 8 bases unmatched. This CDR3 contains 16 residues. The germline V gene encodes CDR1 SGHNT and CDR2 YYREEE (reference sequence).

The CDR3 loop reads CASSLGAGDTGELFF. For the CDR3, the DNA is TGTGCCAGCAGCTTAGGGGCAGGTGACACCGGGGAGCTGTTTTTT. V usage is TRBV7-9 and J usage is TRBJ2-2; no definite D call. Trimming took off 1 base at V and 3 bases at J, with 9 bases between the two ends. The CDR3 is 15 amino acids. Germline V gives CDR1 SEHNR, CDR2 FQNEAQ (reference sequence).

The J gene is TRBJ2-3, the V gene TRBV4-1; D gene uncertain. The CDR3 covers 14 residues. Between the trimmed V and J ends, which lost 4 bases and 5 bases, there was a span of 13 bases. CDR1 and CDR2 from the germline V gene are MGHRA and YSYEKL. The DNA of the CDR3 is TGCGCCAGCAGCCCGGTTCTGGTTGAAGATACGCAGTATTTT. Translating gives CASSPVLVEDTQYF.

V is TRBV6-5 and J is TRBJ1-2, with D possibly being TRBD1 (6 bases). The V gene lost 5 bases and the J gene lost 7 bases, with 14 bases spanning the gap. CDR1 and CDR2 from the germline V gene are MNHEY and SVGAGI. This CDR3 has 13 amino acids. The CDR3 DNA follows: TGTGCCAGCAGTGAGCAGGGGTGGAGTGGCTACACCTTC. It encodes CASSEQGWSGYTF.

This chain connects TRBV7-9 to TRBJ2-7, with D possibly TRBD2 on 5 matching bases. This CDR3 is 13 amino acids long. From germline, CDR1 is SEHNR and CDR2 FQNEAQ (reference sequence). The V and J ends lost 4 bases and 3 bases respectively, with 10 bases between them. The CDR3 loop reads CASSYSENYEQYF. CDR3 DNA: TGTGCCAGCAGCTATAGCGAGAACTACGAGCAGTACTTC.